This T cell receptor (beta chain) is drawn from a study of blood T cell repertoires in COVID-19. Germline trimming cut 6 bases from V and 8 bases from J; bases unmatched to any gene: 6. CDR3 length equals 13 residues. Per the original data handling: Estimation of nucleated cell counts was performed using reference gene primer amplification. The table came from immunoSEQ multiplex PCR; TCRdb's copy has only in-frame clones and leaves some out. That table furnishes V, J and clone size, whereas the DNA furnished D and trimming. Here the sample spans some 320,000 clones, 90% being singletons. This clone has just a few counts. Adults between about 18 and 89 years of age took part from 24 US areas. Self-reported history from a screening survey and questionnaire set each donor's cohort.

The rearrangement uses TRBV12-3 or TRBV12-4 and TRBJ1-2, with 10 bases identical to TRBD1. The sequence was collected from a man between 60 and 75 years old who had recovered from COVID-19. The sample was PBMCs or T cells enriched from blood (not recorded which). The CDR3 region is CASSKTGGAGYTF. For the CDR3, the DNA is TGTGCCAGCAGCAAGACAGGGGGCGCGGGCTACACCTTC.